Presented here are 4 T cell receptor beta chains from one specimen sequenced in a study of blood T cell repertoires in COVID-19. Data came from immunoSEQ multiplex PCR; TCRdb stores just in-frame clones and leaves some out. The sample has 250,000 to 300,000 clones; roughly nine tenths are singletons. Sequencing used peripheral blood. These receptors were obtained from a woman aged 30 to 39 with COVID-19, enrolled during active disease.

The chain joins TRBV4-1 to TRBJ2-1; 9 bases fit TRBD2. The CDR3 is made up of 16 amino acids. Looked up from germline, CDR1 is MGHRA and CDR2 is YSYEKL. The ends lost 4 bases at V and 4 bases at J; junction bases unmatched: 8. The CDR3 protein is CASSLTRLAVYNEQFF. The CDR3 nucleotides are TGCGCCAGCAGCCTTACACGACTAGCGGTTTACAATGAGCAGTTCTTC.

This clone is a singleton in its sample. The V and J genes are TRBV11-3 and TRBJ2-1; D remains ambiguous. The CDR3 covers 16 residues. Germline CDR1 is SGHNT and CDR2 is YENEEA. V was pared by 4 bases and J by 3 bases, with 16 bases between. CDR3 protein: CASSSRHGGVYNEQFF. The DNA of the CDR3 is TGTGCCAGCAGCTCCCGTCATGGTGGAGTCTACAATGAGCAGTTCTTC.

This clone was found a few times. The CDR3 loop is CASSLGTGGEVYEQYF. As DNA, the CDR3 is TGCGCCAGCAGCTTGGGGACAGGGGGCGAGGTCTACGAGCAGTACTTC. The chain recombines TRBV5-1 with TRBJ2-7; 11 positions match TRBD1. In germline, CDR1 is SGHRS, CDR2 YFSETQ. The CDR3 is 16 residues long. V was pared by 0 bases and J by 3 bases, with 5 bases of the junction left unmatched.

The chain couples TRBV5-4 to TRBJ1-2, with a weak D call TRBD1 (5 bases). The CDR3 extends over 15 amino acids. V lost 4 bases and J 4 bases, leaving 17 bases between the germline ends. The germline CDR1 and CDR2 sequences are SGHNT and YYREEE (reference sequence). The CDR3 DNA follows: TGTGCCAGCAGCCACTGGGGGGGACCGACCTATGGCTACACCTTC. It codes for CASSHWGGPTYGYTF.